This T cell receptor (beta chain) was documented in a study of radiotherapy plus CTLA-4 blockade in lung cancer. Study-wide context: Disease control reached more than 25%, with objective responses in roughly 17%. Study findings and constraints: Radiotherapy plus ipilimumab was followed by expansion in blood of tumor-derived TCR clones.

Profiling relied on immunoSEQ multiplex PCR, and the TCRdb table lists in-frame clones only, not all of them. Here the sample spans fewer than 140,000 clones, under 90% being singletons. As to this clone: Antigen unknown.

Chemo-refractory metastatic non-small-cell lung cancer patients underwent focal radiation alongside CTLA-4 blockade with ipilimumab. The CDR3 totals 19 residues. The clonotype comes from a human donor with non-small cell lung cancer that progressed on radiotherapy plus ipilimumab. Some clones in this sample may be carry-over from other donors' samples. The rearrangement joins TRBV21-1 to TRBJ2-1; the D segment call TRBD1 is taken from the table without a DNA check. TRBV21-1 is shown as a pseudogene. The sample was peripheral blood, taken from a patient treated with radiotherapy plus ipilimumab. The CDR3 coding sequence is TGTGCCAGCAGCACCCACAGGTTACCCGTACAGTGTACTTTCAATGAGCAGTTCTTC. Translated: CASSTHRLPVQCTFNEQFF.